These T cell receptor beta chains were read from a single sample in a study of CD8 T cells in ankylosing spondylitis. TCRdb analysed the 5' RACE reads with MiXCR anew, one entry per CDR3 protein. This sample has some 300,000 distinct CDR3 sequences, with under 25% found just once. The material sequenced was blood, either unsorted or a sorted T cell fraction (not recorded which). These TCRs come from a female donor with ankylosing spondylitis or in good health (not recorded which). Each CDR3 is given with its conserved first and last residue. Fields, in order: J gene, D gene, clone size, V gene, CDR3 DNA, CDR3 protein. A D gene is named only where the DNA matches it firmly. Size is omitted from some rows. Given values are once, few, many or a class for expanded clones.

j_gene: TRBJ2-1
d_gene: TRBD1
abundance: -
v_gene: TRBV15
CDR3nt: TGTGCCACCAGCAGAGGGACAGGGGACGCTGAGCAGTTCTTC
CDR3aa: CATSRGTGDAEQFF

j_gene: TRBJ2-6
d_gene: TRBD2
abundance: -
v_gene: TRBV6-1
CDR3nt: TGTGCCAGCAGCCCGTCTCGCGGGAGGAACACTGGGGCCAACGTCCTGACTTTC
CDR3aa: CASSPSRGRNTGANVLTF

j_gene: TRBJ2-1
d_gene: -
abundance: many
v_gene: TRBV12-3/TRBV12-4
CDR3nt: TGTGCCAGCGTCGCGGTAAGGGGGGGATACAATGAGCAGTTCTTC
CDR3aa: CASVAVRGGYNEQFF

j_gene: TRBJ2-3
d_gene: TRBD2
abundance: few
v_gene: TRBV12-3/TRBV12-4
CDR3nt: TGTGCCAGCAGACTAGCGGGAAGCACAGATACGCAGTATTTT
CDR3aa: CASRLAGSTDTQYF

j_gene: TRBJ1-2
d_gene: -
abundance: few
v_gene: TRBV12-3/TRBV12-4
CDR3nt: TGTGCCAGCAGTTTTTCGGGGAATGGCTACACCTTC
CDR3aa: CASSFSGNGYTF

j_gene: TRBJ2-5
d_gene: -
abundance: few
v_gene: TRBV15
CDR3nt: TGTGCCACCAGCAGATCTGCAGAGACCCAGTACTTC
CDR3aa: CATSRSAETQYF

j_gene: TRBJ2-3
d_gene: -
abundance: -
v_gene: TRBV29-1
CDR3nt: TGCAGCGCCCCCCAAGGAGATACGCAGTATTTT
CDR3aa: CSAPQGDTQYF

j_gene: TRBJ2-7
d_gene: -
abundance: few
v_gene: TRBV15
CDR3nt: TGTGCCACCTCCCGGGACCAAACCTACGAGCAGTACTTC
CDR3aa: CATSRDQTYEQYF

j_gene: TRBJ2-1
d_gene: -
abundance: -
v_gene: TRBV20-1
CDR3nt: TGCAGTGCTAGAGAACCCAATAGGGGCCATGAGCAGTTCTTC
CDR3aa: CSAREPNRGHEQFF

j_gene: TRBJ1-4
d_gene: -
abundance: -
v_gene: TRBV6-5
CDR3nt: TGTGCCAGCAGTTCCTGGCGGGGAGAAAAACTGTTTTTT
CDR3aa: CASSSWRGEKLFF

j_gene: TRBJ1-2
d_gene: -
abundance: few
v_gene: TRBV9
CDR3nt: TGTGCCAGCAGCGTAGTGGGGTCATCAAGCTATGGCTACACCTTC
CDR3aa: CASSVVGSSSYGYTF

j_gene: TRBJ2-1
d_gene: -
abundance: few
v_gene: TRBV4-3
CDR3nt: TGCGCCAGCAGCCCCCGACTTAACAATGAGCAGTTCTTC
CDR3aa: CASSPRLNNEQFF

j_gene: TRBJ1-1
d_gene: -
abundance: -
v_gene: TRBV23-1
CDR3nt: TGCGCCAGCAGCCCCAGGGAAGGGAGCACTGAAGCTTTCTTT
CDR3aa: CASSPREGSTEAFF

j_gene: TRBJ2-2
d_gene: TRBD2
abundance: few
v_gene: TRBV12-3/TRBV12-4
CDR3nt: TGTGCCAGCACCCCCCTTGGGCTAGCGGGGGCCACCGGGGAGCTGTTTTTT
CDR3aa: CASTPLGLAGATGELFF

j_gene: TRBJ2-3
d_gene: -
abundance: -
v_gene: TRBV24-1
CDR3nt: TGTGCCACCAGTGCAAGGGCTAGCCCATACCCCAGCACAGATACGCAGTATTTT
CDR3aa: CATSARASPYPSTDTQYF

j_gene: TRBJ1-2
d_gene: -
abundance: many
v_gene: TRBV7-9
CDR3nt: TGTGCCAGCAGCTTAGTACAGGTTAACTATGGCTACACCTTC
CDR3aa: CASSLVQVNYGYTF

j_gene: TRBJ2-7
d_gene: -
abundance: few
v_gene: TRBV27
CDR3nt: TGTGCCAGCAGGCCAGGTTTAACGACCTACGAGCAGTACTTC
CDR3aa: CASRPGLTTYEQYF

j_gene: TRBJ2-3
d_gene: TRBD2
abundance: -
v_gene: TRBV7-2
CDR3nt: TGTGCCAGCATACGGGACTACCGACTAGATACGCAGTATTTT
CDR3aa: CASIRDYRLDTQYF

j_gene: TRBJ2-1
d_gene: TRBD1
abundance: few
v_gene: TRBV5-1
CDR3nt: TGCGCCAGCAGCTTGGGGACAGGGGGCTACAATGAGCAGTTCTTC
CDR3aa: CASSLGTGGYNEQFF

j_gene: TRBJ2-7
d_gene: -
abundance: few
v_gene: TRBV3-1
CDR3nt: TGTGCCAGCAGCCCCGCCAGGGCGGGACTCTACGAGCAGTACTTC
CDR3aa: CASSPARAGLYEQYF

j_gene: TRBJ2-1
d_gene: -
abundance: few
v_gene: TRBV7-6
CDR3nt: TGTGCCAGCAGCACCCGACCCTACAATGAGCAGTTCTTC
CDR3aa: CASSTRPYNEQFF

j_gene: TRBJ2-1
d_gene: -
abundance: many
v_gene: TRBV6-5
CDR3nt: TGTGCCAGCAGTTACTCCCGCGGGCGGGTTAGCTCCTACAATGAGCAGTTCTTC
CDR3aa: CASSYSRGRVSSYNEQFF

j_gene: TRBJ2-7
d_gene: -
abundance: many
v_gene: TRBV29-1
CDR3nt: TGCAGCGCTACGGAGAGCTCCTACGAGCAGTACTTC
CDR3aa: CSATESSYEQYF

j_gene: TRBJ2-5
d_gene: -
abundance: many
v_gene: TRBV7-2
CDR3nt: TGTGCCAGCAGCTTAGAAGACGCTGGGGGGACCCAGTACTTC
CDR3aa: CASSLEDAGGTQYF

j_gene: TRBJ2-1
d_gene: -
abundance: few
v_gene: TRBV29-1
CDR3nt: TGCAGCGTTGCCTGGGGACTCCCTAAGGGTGAGCAGTTCTTC
CDR3aa: CSVAWGLPKGEQFF

j_gene: TRBJ1-2
d_gene: -
abundance: many
v_gene: TRBV20-1
CDR3nt: TGCAGTGCTGCTAAGGAGAGGGGCTACACCTTC
CDR3aa: CSAAKERGYTF

j_gene: TRBJ2-5
d_gene: -
abundance: many
v_gene: TRBV5-1
CDR3nt: TGCGCCAGCAGCTTGGTGGCAGGGGCAGGAGAGACCCAGTACTTC
CDR3aa: CASSLVAGAGETQYF

j_gene: TRBJ2-7
d_gene: -
abundance: -
v_gene: TRBV11-2
CDR3nt: TGTGCCAGCAGCTTCCCCGGGACGGGCGAGCAGTACTTC
CDR3aa: CASSFPGTGEQYF

j_gene: TRBJ1-1
d_gene: -
abundance: few
v_gene: TRBV5-6
CDR3nt: TGTGCCAGCAGCTCTCGTGGGATTCTTGACACTGAAGCTTTCTTT
CDR3aa: CASSSRGILDTEAFF

j_gene: TRBJ1-2
d_gene: TRBD1
abundance: -
v_gene: TRBV6-2/TRBV6-3
CDR3nt: TGTGCCAGCAGTTCCGGACAGGATTATGGCTACACCTTC
CDR3aa: CASSSGQDYGYTF

j_gene: TRBJ1-5
d_gene: -
abundance: -
v_gene: TRBV6-1
CDR3nt: TGTGCCAGCAGTCCATACAAGGGCGATCAGCCCCAGCATTTT
CDR3aa: CASSPYKGDQPQHF

j_gene: TRBJ2-1
d_gene: -
abundance: many
v_gene: TRBV20-1
CDR3nt: TGCAGTGCTCGAATCAGGACTGAGCAGTTCTTC
CDR3aa: CSARIRTEQFF

j_gene: TRBJ2-7
d_gene: TRBD2
abundance: few
v_gene: TRBV6-2/TRBV6-3
CDR3nt: TGTGCCAGCAGAAAAGGGACTAGCGGGGACTACGAGCAGTACTTC
CDR3aa: CASRKGTSGDYEQYF

j_gene: TRBJ1-2
d_gene: -
abundance: many
v_gene: TRBV7-2
CDR3nt: TGTGCCAGCAGCTTAACAGCCGGAACAGTCTATGGCTACACCTTC
CDR3aa: CASSLTAGTVYGYTF

j_gene: TRBJ2-5
d_gene: -
abundance: many
v_gene: TRBV29-1
CDR3nt: TGCAGCGTTGAAGAGGGGGTCATTCGGATCGGAAAGACCCAGTACTTC
CDR3aa: CSVEEGVIRIGKTQYF

j_gene: TRBJ2-1
d_gene: -
abundance: -
v_gene: TRBV15
CDR3nt: TGTGCCACCAGCAGAGATTTGGGATCTTACAATGAGCAGTTCTTC
CDR3aa: CATSRDLGSYNEQFF

j_gene: TRBJ2-7
d_gene: -
abundance: few
v_gene: TRBV3-1
CDR3nt: TGTGCCAGCAGCCAAGAATGGTCGGGCTACGAGCAGTACTTC
CDR3aa: CASSQEWSGYEQYF

j_gene: TRBJ2-1
d_gene: -
abundance: few
v_gene: TRBV4-2
CDR3nt: TGTGCCAGCAGCCCCAGGGTAGGGGTGCAGTTCTTC
CDR3aa: CASSPRVGVQFF

j_gene: TRBJ2-7
d_gene: TRBD1
abundance: -
v_gene: TRBV6-1
CDR3nt: TGTGCCAGCAGCTCCGGGACAGGGGGCTGGGAGCAGTACTTC
CDR3aa: CASSSGTGGWEQYF

j_gene: TRBJ2-7
d_gene: -
abundance: once
v_gene: TRBV28
CDR3nt: TGTGCCAGCAGTTCCCACAGGGACGAGCAGTACTTC
CDR3aa: CASSSHRDEQYF

j_gene: TRBJ2-7
d_gene: TRBD2
abundance: -
v_gene: TRBV4-3
CDR3nt: TGCGCCAGCAGCCAAGAAAGAGGAGCGGGGGGCTACGAGCAGTACTTC
CDR3aa: CASSQERGAGGYEQYF

j_gene: TRBJ1-2
d_gene: TRBD1
abundance: few
v_gene: TRBV29-1
CDR3nt: TGCAGCGGGGGACAGGGGGCGGACTATGGCTACACCTTC
CDR3aa: CSGGQGADYGYTF

j_gene: TRBJ1-1
d_gene: -
abundance: few
v_gene: TRBV12-3/TRBV12-4
CDR3nt: TGTGCCAGCAGTTTGACGGGAATCACTGAAGCTTTCTTT
CDR3aa: CASSLTGITEAFF

j_gene: TRBJ2-1
d_gene: -
abundance: many
v_gene: TRBV7-2
CDR3nt: TGTGCCAGCAGCTTAACCTCCTACAATGAGCAGTTCTTC
CDR3aa: CASSLTSYNEQFF

j_gene: TRBJ2-1
d_gene: -
abundance: few
v_gene: TRBV20-1
CDR3nt: TGCAGTGCTAGGCGGGACAATGAGCAGTTCTTC
CDR3aa: CSARRDNEQFF

j_gene: TRBJ1-2
d_gene: TRBD1
abundance: few
v_gene: TRBV10-3
CDR3nt: TGTGCCATCAGTACAGGGGGCCACCGTAACCCAGCTAACTATGGCTACACCTTC
CDR3aa: CAISTGGHRNPANYGYTF

j_gene: TRBJ1-2
d_gene: -
abundance: few
v_gene: TRBV6-1
CDR3nt: TGTGCCAGCAGTGACTATCGGGGGGACTATGGCTACACCTTC
CDR3aa: CASSDYRGDYGYTF

j_gene: TRBJ1-2
d_gene: -
abundance: few
v_gene: TRBV20-1
CDR3nt: TGCAGTGCTAGAGATTCGAGCTTCCGAGAGGGCGGCTACACCTTC
CDR3aa: CSARDSSFREGGYTF

j_gene: TRBJ2-5
d_gene: TRBD2
abundance: few
v_gene: TRBV5-1
CDR3nt: TGCGCCAGCACCTCTAGCGGGAGGGCCACATCGACCCAGTACTTC
CDR3aa: CASTSSGRATSTQYF

j_gene: TRBJ2-3
d_gene: TRBD2
abundance: many
v_gene: TRBV4-1
CDR3nt: TGCGCCAGCAGCCAAGAAGGCGGGGGAGATACGCAGTATTTT
CDR3aa: CASSQEGGGDTQYF

j_gene: TRBJ2-7
d_gene: -
abundance: -
v_gene: TRBV7-2
CDR3nt: TGTGCCAGCAGCTTGGGCTCGCAGCGGAGGGCCTACGAGCAGTACTTC
CDR3aa: CASSLGSQRRAYEQYF

j_gene: TRBJ2-7
d_gene: TRBD1
abundance: -
v_gene: TRBV19
CDR3nt: TGTGCCAGTAGGCCCGGGACAGTCCCCTACGAGCAGTACTTC
CDR3aa: CASRPGTVPYEQYF

j_gene: TRBJ1-2
d_gene: -
abundance: -
v_gene: TRBV12-3/TRBV12-4
CDR3nt: TGTGCCAGCAGTCGCAGACCAGAGGGCTACACCTTC
CDR3aa: CASSRRPEGYTF

j_gene: TRBJ2-1
d_gene: TRBD2
abundance: -
v_gene: TRBV20-1
CDR3nt: TGCAGTGCTACCAGCGGGAGGGCCGGGGACTACAATGAGCAGTTCTTC
CDR3aa: CSATSGRAGDYNEQFF

j_gene: TRBJ2-7
d_gene: -
abundance: -
v_gene: TRBV11-2
CDR3nt: TGTGCCAGCAGCTCCCGAAGTACAGGGCCCTACGAGCAGTACTTC
CDR3aa: CASSSRSTGPYEQYF

j_gene: TRBJ1-3
d_gene: TRBD1
abundance: many
v_gene: TRBV7-2
CDR3nt: TGTGCCAGCAGTCGGACAGGCTCTGGAAACACCATATATTTT
CDR3aa: CASSRTGSGNTIYF

j_gene: TRBJ2-5
d_gene: TRBD2
abundance: few
v_gene: TRBV20-1
CDR3nt: TGCAGTGCCAGGACTAGCGGGAGGGCCCGAGAGACCCAGTACTTC
CDR3aa: CSARTSGRARETQYF